Below are 12 T cell receptor beta chains sequenced from a single sample in a study of cytomegalovirus exposure and HLA in healthy donors. PCR employed 60 Vbeta and 13 Jbeta primers. Sequenced by immunoSEQ multiplex PCR; TCRdb stores in-frame clones only, minus some. The repertoire holds more than 130,000 clones, with approximately 80% as singletons. Sequences were obtained from PBMCs. The source of these receptors is a male donor in good health and CMV-seronegative.

V and J are TRBV19 and TRBJ1-2; possibly TRBD1 for D (6 bases). Germline V lookup: CDR1 LNHDA, CDR2 SQIVND (reference sequence). This CDR3 spans 15 amino acids. Trimming stripped 5 bases from V and 0 bases from J, with 13 bases between. CDR3 in amino acids: CASSASGVTNYGYTF. The CDR3 nucleotides are TGTGCCAGTAGTGCCTCAGGGGTAACTAACTATGGCTACACCTTC.

The V call is TRBV10-1, the J call TRBJ1-5; weak D call: TRBD1 (6 bases). Trimming shortened V by 2 bases and J by 2 bases, and 16 bases separated the two germline ends. This CDR3 spans 17 amino acids. Per the germline V gene, CDR1 is WNHNN and CDR2 is SYGVQD (reference sequence). The CDR3 region is CASSELDRTGGNQPQHF. The DNA of the CDR3 is TGCGCCAGCAGTGAGCTCGACAGGACGGGTGGCAATCAGCCCCAGCATTTT.

This clone was seen a few times. The chain joins TRBV9 to TRBJ2-1; D remains ambiguous. The CDR3 is 15 residues long. Trimming took 2 bases from V and 0 from J, leaving 9 bases between them. Germline V lookup: CDR1 SGDLS, CDR2 YYNGEE. The CDR3 DNA reads as TGTGCCAGCAGCGTTTCGGGTAGCTCCTACAATGAGCAGTTCTTC. Translation gives CASSVSGSSYNEQFF.

The J gene is TRBJ1-6, the V gene TRBV15; D gene unclear. The CDR3 contains 14 residues. From germline, CDR1 is LNHNV and CDR2 YYDKDF (reference sequence). V lost 2 bases and J lost 9, with 11 bases in between. This chain's CDR3 is CATSRMVESSPLHF. The CDR3 DNA reads as TGTGCCACCAGCAGAATGGTCGAGAGTTCACCCCTCCACTTT.

The CDR3, as DNA: TGTGCCAGCAGTTCGGCCCAGCGCGCAACTAATGAAAAACTGTTTTTT. Its translation is CASSSAQRATNEKLFF. This chain connects TRBV28 to TRBJ1-4; unclear D gene. The V and J ends lost 4 bases and 0 bases respectively, with 12 bases between them. CDR3 length: 16 amino acids. Germline V gives CDR1 MDHEN, CDR2 SYDVKM. Using reference TRBV28 and TRBJ1-4 for the parts outside the CDR3, the full variable domain is DVKVTQSSRYLVKRTGEKVFLECVQDMDHENMFWYRQDPGLGLRLIYFSYDVKMKEKGDIPEGYSVSREKKERFSLILESASTNQTSMYLCASSSAQRATNEKLFFGSGTQLSVL.

The chain couples TRBV30 to TRBJ1-5, with D possibly TRBD1 on 5 matching bases. The germline V gene encodes CDR1 GTSNPN and CDR2 SVGIG (reference sequence). The CDR3 extends over 13 amino acids. The V and J ends lost 2 bases and 5 bases respectively, with 10 bases between them. The CDR3 bases are TGTGCCTGGAGTAAGACAGACTATCAGCCCCAGCATTTT. Translating it yields CAWSKTDYQPQHF.

V is TRBV7-9 and J is TRBJ2-3, with 7 bases that match TRBD2. The CDR3 consists of 15 residues. Germline lookup yields CDR1 SEHNR and CDR2 FQNEAQ (reference sequence). V gave up 3 bases and J gave up 2 bases; unmatched junction bases: 5. CDR3 sequence: CASSFSRDYTDTQYF. DNA for the CDR3: TGTGCCAGCAGCTTCTCCAGGGACTACACAGATACGCAGTATTTT. Full variable domain (remainder filled in from reference TRBV7-9 and TRBJ2-3): DTGVSQNPRHKITKRGQNVTFRCDPISEHNRLYWYRQTLGQGPEFLTYFQNEAQLEKSRLLSDRFSAERPKGSFSTLEIQRTEQGDSAMYLCASSFSRDYTDTQYFGPGTRLTVL.

The sample holds a few counts of this clone. The same CDR3 can be traced to other DNA sequences in this sample. The chain is built from TRBV19 and TRBJ2-5; 9 bases match TRBD2. Germline CDR1 reads LNHDA; CDR2 reads SQIVND (reference sequence). The length of the CDR3 is 14 residues. V was pared by 7 bases and J by 5 bases, with 8 bases of the junction left unmatched. The CDR3 reads CASKGGLAGETQYF. CDR3 coding DNA: TGTGCCAGTAAAGGTGGCCTAGCGGGGGAGACCCAGTACTTC.

The V call is TRBV18, the J call TRBJ1-1; 8 bases agree with TRBD1. Germline CDR1 KGHSH, CDR2 LQKENI. V gave up 2 bases and J gave up 2 bases; unmatched junction bases: 7. This CDR3 is built from 16 residues. CDR3 sequence (DNA): TGTGCCAGCTCACCATCCGGGACAGGTATCAACACTGAAGCTTTCTTT. Translating it yields CASSPSGTGINTEAFF.

The chain is built from TRBV2 and TRBJ1-3, with TRBD1 matching 7 bases. Unmatched junction bases numbered 11, after V lost 6 bases and J lost 6 bases. Germline-derived CDR1 and CDR2 are SNHLY and FYNNEI. The CDR3 covers 15 residues. CDR3 sequence reads: CASSGTAKGVNTIYF. The CDR3 bases are TGTGCCAGCAGCGGGACAGCCAAAGGGGTAAACACCATATATTTT.

This sequence joins TRBV29-1 and TRBJ2-2; 8 bases fit TRBD2. The CDR3 has 15 amino acids. With V trimmed by 3 bases and J by 2 bases, 5 bases remained unmatched. Germline CDR1 reads SQVTM; CDR2 reads ANQGSEA. Written as DNA, the CDR3 is TGCAGCGTTGAGGCGGCGGGGGGAAACACCGGGGAGCTGTTTTTT. Protein: CSVEAAGGNTGELFF.

The rearrangement links TRBV7-3 to TRBJ2-5; D is unresolved. Germline assignment: CDR1 SGHTA and CDR2 FQGTGA. The CDR3 is 13 residues long. V shed 1 base and J shed 3 bases, with 6 bases lying between them. Written as DNA, the CDR3 is TGTGCCAGCAGCTTAAGAGAGAAAGAGACCCAGTACTTC. Translating gives CASSLREKETQYF.